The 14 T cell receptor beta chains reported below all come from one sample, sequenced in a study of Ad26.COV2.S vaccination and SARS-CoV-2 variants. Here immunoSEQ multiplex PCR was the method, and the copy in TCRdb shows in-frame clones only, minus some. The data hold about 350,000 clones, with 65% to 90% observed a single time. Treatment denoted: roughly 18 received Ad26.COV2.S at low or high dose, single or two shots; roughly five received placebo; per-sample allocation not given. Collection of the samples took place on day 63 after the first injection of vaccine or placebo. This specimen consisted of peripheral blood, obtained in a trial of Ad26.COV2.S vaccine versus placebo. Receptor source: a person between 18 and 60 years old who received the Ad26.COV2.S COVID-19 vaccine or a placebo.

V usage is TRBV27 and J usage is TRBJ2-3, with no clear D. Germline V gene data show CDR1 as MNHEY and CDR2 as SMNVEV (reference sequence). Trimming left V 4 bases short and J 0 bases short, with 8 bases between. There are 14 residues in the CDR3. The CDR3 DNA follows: TGTGCCAGCAGTTGGGGAAGAAGCACAGATACGCAGTATTTT. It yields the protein CASSWGRSTDTQYF.

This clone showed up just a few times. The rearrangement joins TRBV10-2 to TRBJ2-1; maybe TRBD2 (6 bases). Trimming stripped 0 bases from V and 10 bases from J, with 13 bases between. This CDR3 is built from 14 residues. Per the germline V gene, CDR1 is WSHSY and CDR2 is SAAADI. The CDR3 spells CASSESTRGTEQFF. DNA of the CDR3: TGCGCCAGCAGTGAGTCAACGCGGGGCACGGAGCAGTTCTTC.

The CDR3 protein is CASSLAAGGPYEQYF. CDR3 sequence (DNA): TGTGCCAGCAGCTTAGCAGCCGGGGGCCCCTACGAGCAGTACTTC. The chain couples TRBV11-3 to TRBJ2-7, with D perhaps TRBD1 or TRBD2 (6 bases each). V lost 1 base, J lost 2 bases, and 12 bases lay in between. This CDR3 region has 15 residues. Per germline, CDR1 SGHNT and CDR2 YENEEA.

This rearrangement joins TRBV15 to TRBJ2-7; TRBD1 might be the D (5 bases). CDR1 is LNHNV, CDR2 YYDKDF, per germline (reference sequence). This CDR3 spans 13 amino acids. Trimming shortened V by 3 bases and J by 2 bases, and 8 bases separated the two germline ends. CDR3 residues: CATSSLDTYEQYF. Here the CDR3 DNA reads TGTGCCACCAGCAGTTTGGACACCTACGAGCAGTACTTC.

CDR3 in DNA: TGTGCCAGCTCTTGGGGGAGGAATGAAGCTTTCTTT. Residues: CASSWGRNEAFF. The J gene is TRBJ1-1, the V gene TRBV28, with D perhaps TRBD1 (5 bases). This CDR3 contains 12 residues. Trimming pared 8 bases from V and 7 bases from J, leaving 14 bases between. In germline, CDR1 is MDHEN, CDR2 SYDVKM.

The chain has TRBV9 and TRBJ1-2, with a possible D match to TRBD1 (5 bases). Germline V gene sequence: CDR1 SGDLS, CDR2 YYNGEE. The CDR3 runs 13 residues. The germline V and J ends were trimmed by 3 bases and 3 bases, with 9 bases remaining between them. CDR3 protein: CASSAGRDYGYTF. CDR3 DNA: TGTGCCAGCAGCGCGGGACGGGACTATGGCTACACCTTC.

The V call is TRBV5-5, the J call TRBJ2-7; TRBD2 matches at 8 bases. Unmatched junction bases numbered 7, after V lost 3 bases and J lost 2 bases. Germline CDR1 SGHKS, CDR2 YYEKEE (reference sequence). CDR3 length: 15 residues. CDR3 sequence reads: CASSSYTSGPYEQYF. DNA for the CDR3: TGTGCCAGCAGCTCGTACACTAGCGGTCCCTACGAGCAGTACTTC.

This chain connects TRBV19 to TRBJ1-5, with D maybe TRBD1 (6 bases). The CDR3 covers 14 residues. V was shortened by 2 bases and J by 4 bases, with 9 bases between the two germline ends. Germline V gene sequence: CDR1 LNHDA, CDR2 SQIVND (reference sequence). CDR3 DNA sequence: TGTGCCAGTAGTATATTCGGGACAAATCAGCCCCAGCATTTT. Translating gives CASSIFGTNQPQHF.

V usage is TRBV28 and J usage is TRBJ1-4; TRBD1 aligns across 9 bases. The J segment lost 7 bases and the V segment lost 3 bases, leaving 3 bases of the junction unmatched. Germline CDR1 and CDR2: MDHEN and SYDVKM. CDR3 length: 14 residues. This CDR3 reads CASSFPTGGEKLFF. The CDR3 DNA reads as TGTGCCAGCAGTTTCCCGACAGGGGGTGAAAAACTGTTTTTT.

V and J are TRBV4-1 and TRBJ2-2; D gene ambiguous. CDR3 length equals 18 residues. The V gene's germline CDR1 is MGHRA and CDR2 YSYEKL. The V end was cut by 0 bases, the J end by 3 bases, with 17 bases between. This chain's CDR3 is CASSQESKFRADTGELFF. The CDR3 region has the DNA TGCGCCAGCAGCCAAGAGAGTAAGTTTCGGGCGGACACCGGGGAGCTGTTTTTT.

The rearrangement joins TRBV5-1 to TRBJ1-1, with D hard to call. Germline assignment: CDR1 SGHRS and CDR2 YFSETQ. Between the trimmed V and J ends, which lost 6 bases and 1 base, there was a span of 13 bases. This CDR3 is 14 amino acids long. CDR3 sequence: CASTLSGRNTEAFF. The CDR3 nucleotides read TGCGCCAGCACCCTCTCGGGGAGGAACACTGAAGCTTTCTTT.

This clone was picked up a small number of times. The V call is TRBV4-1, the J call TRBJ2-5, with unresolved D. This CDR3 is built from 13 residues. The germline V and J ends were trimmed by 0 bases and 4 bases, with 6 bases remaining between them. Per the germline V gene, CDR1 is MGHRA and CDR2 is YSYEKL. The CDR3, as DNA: TGCGCCAGCAGCCAAGAGCAGAGAGAGACCCAGTACTTC. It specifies CASSQEQRETQYF.

CDR3 region: CASSPGGSTDTQYF. The CDR3 coding sequence is TGTGCCAGCAGCCCGGGGGGTAGCACAGATACGCAGTATTTT. The V and J genes are TRBV7-2 and TRBJ2-3; 7 bases match TRBD2. Germline values: CDR1 SGHTA, CDR2 FQGNSA. CDR3 length equals 14 residues. V shed 5 bases and J 0 bases; nucleotides not matched to a gene: 2.

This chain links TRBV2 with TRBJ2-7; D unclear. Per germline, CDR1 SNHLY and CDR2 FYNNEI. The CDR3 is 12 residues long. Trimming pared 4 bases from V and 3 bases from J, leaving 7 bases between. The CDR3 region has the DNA TGTGCCAGCAGTGCGGCTAACTACGAGCAGTACTTC. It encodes CASSAANYEQYF. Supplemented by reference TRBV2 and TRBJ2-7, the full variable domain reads EPEVTQTPSHQVTQMGQEVILRCVPISNHLYFYWYRQILGQKVEFLVSFYNNEISEKSEIFDDQFSVERPDGSNFTLKIRSTKLEDSAMYFCASSAANYEQYFGPGTRLTVT.